One and the same sample provided the 10 T cell receptor beta chains below, sequenced in a study of post-analysis software for immune sequencing data. Study-wide results and caveats: A few TRBV segments (TRBV5-6, TRBV5-1 and TRBV20-1 among them) occurred more frequently in patients than in controls.

Antigens of these TCRs are unknown. Libraries were made from TCR beta cDNA, and they carried unique molecular identifiers. TCRdb used MiXCR to reprocess the PCR reads, holding one entry per CDR3 protein. Of about 810,000 distinct CDR3 sequences in the sample, approximately 57% were seen once. Sequencing was done on a sample of blood. The receptors derive from a girl aged 5-17 years with multiple sclerosis.

This clonotype was seen a single time. The rearrangement uses TRBV7-2 and TRBJ2-3, with TRBD2 matching over 9 bases. CDR3 length: 18 amino acids. The junction had 9 bases not matched to a gene; V was cut back by 0 bases and J by 2 bases. In germline, CDR1 is SGHTA, CDR2 FQGNSA. This CDR3 reads CASSLAGVAGAFTDTQYF. Written as DNA, the CDR3 is TGTGCCAGCAGCTTAGCGGGAGTAGCGGGGGCGTTCACAGATACGCAGTATTTT.

The chain carries TRBV18 and TRBJ2-1; 9 bases are shared with TRBD1. The V gene end was trimmed by 6 bases and the J gene end by 14 bases; junction bases not matched to a gene: 11. The CDR3 spans 13 residues. Germline V gene sequence: CDR1 KGHSH, CDR2 LQKENI. CDR3 sequence reads: CASSSEDRGFKFF. In DNA form, the CDR3 reads TGTGCCAGCTCGTCCGAGGACAGGGGATTTAAGTTCTTC.

The chain couples TRBV29-1 to TRBJ2-7; 7 bases match TRBD1. V gave up 6 bases and J gave up 6 bases; unmatched junction bases: 11. The CDR3 loop spans 13 amino acids. CDR1 is SQVTM, CDR2 ANQGSEA, per germline. CDR3 coding DNA: TGCAGCGTGGGGCGACAGGGCTCGAGCGAGCAGTACTTC. Amino acid sequence: CSVGRQGSSEQYF.

This clonotype is a singleton in its sample. V and J are TRBV20-1 and TRBJ2-1; 10 bases map to TRBD2. The length of the CDR3 is 19 residues. Germline V gene sequence: CDR1 DFQATT, CDR2 SNEGSKA (reference sequence). V trimming: 0 bases; J trimming: 0 bases; junction bases outside the gene matches: 11. CDR3 sequence: CSARDLRTSGRRSYNEQFF. CDR3 sequence (DNA): TGCAGTGCTAGAGATCTTCGGACTAGCGGACGTCGCTCCTACAATGAGCAGTTCTTC.

The rearrangement uses TRBV30 and TRBJ1-5; no firm D call. V was clipped by 2 bases and J by 4 bases, with 9 bases between them. Germline V gene lookup returns CDR1 GTSNPN and CDR2 SVGIG (reference sequence). This CDR3 comprises 13 residues. The CDR3 loop is CAWSKKGNQPQHF. The CDR3 bases are TGTGCCTGGAGTAAGAAGGGTAATCAGCCCCAGCATTTT.

The chain has TRBV7-2 and TRBJ2-1; no clear D gene. Trimming cost V 1 base and J 4 bases, with 11 bases left between them. This CDR3 is 15 amino acids long. The germline V gene encodes CDR1 SGHTA and CDR2 FQGNSA. The CDR3 reads CASSLVGAGYNEQFF. In nucleotides, the CDR3 is TGTGCCAGCAGCTTAGTAGGAGCTGGTTACAATGAGCAGTTCTTC.

The rearrangement uses TRBV12-3 or TRBV12-4 and TRBJ2-7, with D possibly matching TRBD1 (6 bases). This CDR3 is built from 12 residues. Trimming cost V 6 bases and J 3 bases, with 9 bases left between them. The CDR3 nucleotides read TGTGCCAGCAGAGAGGACAGCTACGAGCAGTACTTC. Translated: CASREDSYEQYF.

V usage is TRBV10-3 and J usage is TRBJ1-1; D is undetermined. V shed 10 bases and J shed 1 base, with 13 bases lying between them. The CDR3 runs 13 residues. Germline loops: CDR1 ENHRY, CDR2 SYGVKD. CDR3 sequence reads: CATRRTENTEAFF. CDR3 sequence (DNA): TGTGCCACCCGACGGACGGAGAACACTGAAGCTTTCTTT.

The rearrangement uses TRBV10-3 and TRBJ2-7; perhaps TRBD2 as D (6 bases). The V and J ends lost 4 bases and 2 bases respectively, with 12 bases between them. This CDR3 comprises 14 residues. Per the germline V gene, CDR1 is ENHRY and CDR2 is SYGVKD. The CDR3: CAISGGVIPYEQYF. CDR3 in DNA: TGTGCCATCAGTGGCGGGGTCATACCCTACGAGCAGTACTTC.

The chain is built from TRBV30 and TRBJ1-2; 9 nucleotides match TRBD1. After removal of 4 bases from V and 2 bases from J, the junction contained 5 bases not matched to a gene. The CDR3 sequence is 14 residues long. Germline loops: CDR1 GTSNPN, CDR2 SVGIG (reference sequence). CDR3 loop: CAWIRDRANYGYTF. Written as DNA, the CDR3 is TGTGCCTGGATCCGGGACAGGGCCAACTATGGCTACACCTTC. The complete variable domain, with remaining parts taken from reference TRBV30 and TRBJ1-2, reads SQTIHQWPATLVQPVGSPLSLECTVEGTSNPNLYWYRQAAGRGLQLLFYSVGIGQISSEVPQNLSASRPQDRQFILSSKKLLLSDSGFYLCAWIRDRANYGYTFGSGTRLTVV.